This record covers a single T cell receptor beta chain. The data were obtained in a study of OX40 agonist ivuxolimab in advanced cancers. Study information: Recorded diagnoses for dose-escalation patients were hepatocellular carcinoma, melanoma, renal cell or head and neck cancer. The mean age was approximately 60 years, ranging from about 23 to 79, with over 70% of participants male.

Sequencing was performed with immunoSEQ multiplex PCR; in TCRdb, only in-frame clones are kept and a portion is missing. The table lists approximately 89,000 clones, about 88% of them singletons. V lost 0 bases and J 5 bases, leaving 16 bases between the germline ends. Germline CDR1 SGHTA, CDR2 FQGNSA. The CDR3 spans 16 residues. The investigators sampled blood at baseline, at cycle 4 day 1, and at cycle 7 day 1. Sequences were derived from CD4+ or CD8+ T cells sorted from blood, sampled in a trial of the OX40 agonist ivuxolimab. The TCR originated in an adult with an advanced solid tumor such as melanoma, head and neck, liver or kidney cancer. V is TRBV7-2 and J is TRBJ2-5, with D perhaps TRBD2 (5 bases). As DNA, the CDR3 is TGTGCCAGCAGCTTAGCAGGGTGGACGGGGAAGGAGACCCAGTACTTC. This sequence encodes CASSLAGWTGKETQYF.